This T cell receptor (beta chain) was recorded in a study of identical twins. Only healthy Caucasians were enrolled as donors. This clonotype occurred a few times. Its antigen remains unknown. TCRdb re-called the 5' RACE reads through MiXCR, storing one row per CDR3 protein. The data contain around 480,000 distinct CDR3 sequences, approximately 15% of them singletons. The study, taken as a whole, reports: Twins' surplus sharing was weaker for beta out-of-frame sequences. In cord blood, abundant beta clonotypes had fewer insertions; memory showed no trend.

The CDR3 runs to 15 residues. The germline gives CDR1 DFQATT, CDR2 SNEGSKA (reference sequence). J lost 8 bases, V lost 0 bases, and 11 bases had no gene match. These records were also assigned to another study, of yellow fever vaccine responses in identical twins. That source adds: In identical twins, vaccine T cell responses appeared partly shared and partly individual.

This receptor was identified in a woman in her late teens or twenties in good health. The sample taken for sequencing was CD4+ T cells sorted from blood. The genes are TRBV20-1 and TRBJ2-5; 8 bases agree with TRBD2. The CDR3: CSAREGSGTPRTQYF. The CDR3 nucleotides read TGCAGTGCTAGAGAGGGTAGCGGGACCCCCCGAACCCAGTACTTC.